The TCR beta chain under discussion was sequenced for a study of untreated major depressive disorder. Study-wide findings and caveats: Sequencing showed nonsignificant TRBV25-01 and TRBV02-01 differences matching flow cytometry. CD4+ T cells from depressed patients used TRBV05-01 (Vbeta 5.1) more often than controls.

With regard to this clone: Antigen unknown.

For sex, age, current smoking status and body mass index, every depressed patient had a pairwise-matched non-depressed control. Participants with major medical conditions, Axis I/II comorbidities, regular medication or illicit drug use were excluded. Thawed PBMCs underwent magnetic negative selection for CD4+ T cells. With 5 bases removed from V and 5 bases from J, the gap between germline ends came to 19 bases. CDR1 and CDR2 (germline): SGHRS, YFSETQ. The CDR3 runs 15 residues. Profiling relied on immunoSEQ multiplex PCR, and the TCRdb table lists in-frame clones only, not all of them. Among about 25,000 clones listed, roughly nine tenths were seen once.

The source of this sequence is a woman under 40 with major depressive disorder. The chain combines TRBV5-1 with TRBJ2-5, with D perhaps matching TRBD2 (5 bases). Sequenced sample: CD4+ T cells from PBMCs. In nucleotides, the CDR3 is TGCGCCAGCAGTACGACCTGGGAGCGCAGCGAGACCCAGTACTTC. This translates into CASSTTWERSETQYF.